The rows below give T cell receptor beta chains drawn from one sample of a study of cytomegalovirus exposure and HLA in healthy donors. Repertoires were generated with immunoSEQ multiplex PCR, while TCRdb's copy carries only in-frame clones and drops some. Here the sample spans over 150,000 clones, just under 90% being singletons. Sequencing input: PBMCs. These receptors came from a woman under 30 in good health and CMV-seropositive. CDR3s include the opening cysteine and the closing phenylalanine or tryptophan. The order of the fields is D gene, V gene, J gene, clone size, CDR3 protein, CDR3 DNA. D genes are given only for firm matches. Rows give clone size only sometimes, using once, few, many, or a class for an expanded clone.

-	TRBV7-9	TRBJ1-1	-	CASSLSGDTEAFF	TGTGCCAGCAGCTTAAGCGGTGACACTGAAGCTTTCTTT
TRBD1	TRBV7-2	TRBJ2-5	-	CASSLSDRAGTQYF	TGTGCCAGCAGCTTGTCCGACAGGGCGGGGACCCAGTACTTC
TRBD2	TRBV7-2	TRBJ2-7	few	CASSPWTSGSYEQYF	TGTGCCAGCAGCCCGTGGACTAGCGGGAGCTACGAGCAGTACTTC
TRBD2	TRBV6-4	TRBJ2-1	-	CASSDGTSGTNEQFF	TGTGCCAGCAGTGACGGGACTAGCGGGACCAATGAGCAGTTCTTC
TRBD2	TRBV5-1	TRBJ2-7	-	CASSLGGSKTYEQYF	TGCGCCAGCAGCTTGGGCGGGAGTAAGACCTACGAGCAGTACTTC
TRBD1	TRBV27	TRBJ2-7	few	CASIIIGTPGQGYYEQYF	TGTGCCAGCATCATTATAGGGACCCCGGGACAGGGGTACTACGAGCAGTACTTC
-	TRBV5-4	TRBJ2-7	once	CASSSGLIAADYEQYF	TGTGCCAGCAGCTCTGGACTAATCGCCGCCGACTACGAGCAGTACTTC
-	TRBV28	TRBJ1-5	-	CASGAVPKNQPQHF	TGTGCCTCTGGGGCCGTCCCCAAGAATCAGCCCCAGCATTTT
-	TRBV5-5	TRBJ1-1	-	CASSWTQWGEMAFF	TGTGCCAGCAGCTGGACCCAGTGGGGAGAGATGGCTTTCTTT
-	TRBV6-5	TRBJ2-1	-	CASGRVGHNEQFF	TGTGCCAGCGGGAGAGTAGGCCACAATGAGCAGTTCTTC
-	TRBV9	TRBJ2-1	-	CASSVAWDLYNEQFF	TGTGCCAGCAGCGTAGCTTGGGACTTATACAATGAGCAGTTCTTC
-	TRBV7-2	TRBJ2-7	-	CASSGRRTFFSYEQYF	TGTGCCAGCAGCGGGCGCCGGACTTTTTTTTCCTACGAGCAGTACTTC
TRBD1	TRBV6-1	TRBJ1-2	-	CASSDDGTAYGYTF	TGTGCCAGCAGTGATGACGGGACAGCCTATGGCTACACCTTC
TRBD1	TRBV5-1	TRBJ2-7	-	CASSLGQGIYEQYF	TGCGCCAGCAGCTTGGGACAGGGGATCTACGAGCAGTACTTC
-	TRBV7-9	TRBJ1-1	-	CASSFLSGPPGTEAFF	TGTGCCAGCAGCTTTTTGTCGGGCCCCCCGGGGACTGAAGCTTTCTTT
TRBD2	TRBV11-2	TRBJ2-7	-	CASSLIPSGAYEQYF	TGTGCCAGCAGCTTAATCCCTAGCGGGGCCTACGAGCAGTACTTC
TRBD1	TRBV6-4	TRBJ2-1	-	CASSYDRGSYNEQFF	TGTGCCAGCAGTTACGACAGGGGATCCTACAATGAGCAGTTCTTC
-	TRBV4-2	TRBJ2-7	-	CASSQALENSLSYEQYF	TGTGCCAGCAGCCAAGCCCTGGAGAATTCCCTCTCCTACGAGCAGTACTTC
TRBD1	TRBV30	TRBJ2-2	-	CAWRRTGGRELFF	TGTGCCTGGAGGAGGACAGGGGGGAGGGAGCTGTTTTTT
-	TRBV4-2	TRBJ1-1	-	CASSPYPQVNTEAFF	TGTGCCAGCAGCCCTTACCCACAGGTGAACACTGAAGCTTTCTTT
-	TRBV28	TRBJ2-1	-	CASSLQGPNEQFF	TGTGCCAGCAGTTTACAGGGGCCCAATGAGCAGTTCTTC
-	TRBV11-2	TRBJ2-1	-	CASSRAPVDEQFF	TGTGCCAGCAGCCGAGCCCCTGTCGATGAGCAGTTCTTC
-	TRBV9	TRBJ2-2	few	CASSVGGRRVYTGELFF	TGTGCCAGCAGCGTAGGTGGCAGGCGCGTCTACACCGGGGAGCTGTTTTTT
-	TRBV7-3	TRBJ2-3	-	CASSLVGDTQYF	TGTGCCAGCAGCTTAGTCGGAGATACGCAGTATTTT
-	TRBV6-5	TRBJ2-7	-	CASVYSSWESYEQYF	TGTGCCAGCGTATACTCCTCTTGGGAGTCCTACGAGCAGTACTTC
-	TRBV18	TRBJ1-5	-	CASSPTADQPQHF	TGTGCCAGCTCACCCACAGCCGATCAGCCCCAGCATTTT
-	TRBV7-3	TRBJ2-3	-	CASSLAREDTQYF	TGTGCCAGCAGCCTAGCCCGAGAAGATACGCAGTATTTT
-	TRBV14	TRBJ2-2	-	CASSVTRVGELFF	TGTGCCAGCAGCGTTACTAGGGTCGGGGAGCTGTTTTTT
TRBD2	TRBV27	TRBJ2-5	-	CASSSTPSGQETQYF	TGTGCCAGCAGTTCAACCCCTAGCGGCCAAGAGACCCAGTACTTC
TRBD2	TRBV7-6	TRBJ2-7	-	CASSLSTSGSYEQYF	TGTGCCAGCAGCTTAAGCACTAGCGGAAGCTACGAGCAGTACTTC
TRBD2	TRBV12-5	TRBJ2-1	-	CASGSHMGLAGGINNEQFF	TGTGCTAGTGGTTCTCACATGGGACTAGCGGGAGGAATCAACAATGAGCAGTTCTTC
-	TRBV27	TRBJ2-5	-	CASSGPRQGRLETQYF	TGTGCCAGCAGCGGTCCACGCCAGGGCAGGTTGGAGACCCAGTACTTC
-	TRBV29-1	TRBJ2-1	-	CSVHTGSYNEQFF	TGCAGCGTACACACCGGGAGCTACAATGAGCAGTTCTTC
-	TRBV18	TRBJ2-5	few	CASSPGMYQETQYF	TGTGCCAGCTCACCCGGGATGTACCAAGAGACCCAGTACTTC
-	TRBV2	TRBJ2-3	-	CASFMGAKDTQYF	TGTGCCAGCTTTATGGGGGCGAAAGATACGCAGTATTTT
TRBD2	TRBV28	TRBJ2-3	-	CASRPAGGSTDTQYF	TGTGCCAGCAGACCAGCGGGAGGGAGCACAGATACGCAGTATTTT
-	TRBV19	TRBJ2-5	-	CASSTIWTDEETQYF	TGTGCCAGTAGTACGATATGGACTGACGAAGAGACCCAGTACTTC
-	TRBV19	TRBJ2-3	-	CASSTQSTDTQYF	TGTGCCAGTAGCACTCAAAGCACAGATACGCAGTATTTT
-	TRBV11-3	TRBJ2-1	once	CASSTRLTRTDEQFF	TGTGCCAGCAGCACACGACTAACGAGGACCGATGAGCAGTTCTTC
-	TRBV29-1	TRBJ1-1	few	CSVESTGEAFF	TGCAGCGTTGAGTCGACGGGAGAAGCTTTCTTT
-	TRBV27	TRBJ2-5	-	CASSPKAVPGTQYF	TGTGCCAGCAGTCCCAAGGCCGTACCGGGGACCCAGTACTTC
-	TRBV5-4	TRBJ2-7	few	CASGLLGGLPYEQYF	TGTGCCAGCGGACTATTGGGGGGGCTACCCTACGAGCAGTACTTC
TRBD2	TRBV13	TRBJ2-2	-	CASSAWTSGTNTGELFF	TGTGCCAGCAGCGCATGGACTAGCGGGACGAACACCGGGGAGCTGTTTTTT
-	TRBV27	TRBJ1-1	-	CASTSRGGLLAFF	TGTGCCAGCACCTCAAGGGGGGGTCTGTTAGCTTTCTTT
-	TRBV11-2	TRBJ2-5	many	CASSSNSQETQYF	TGTGCCAGCAGCTCTAACAGTCAAGAGACCCAGTACTTC
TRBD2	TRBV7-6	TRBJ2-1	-	CASSLASGRGGFNEQFF	TGTGCCAGCAGCTTAGCTAGCGGGAGGGGTGGTTTCAATGAGCAGTTCTTC
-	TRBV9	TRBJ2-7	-	CASSVGLVVVNEQYF	TGTGCCAGCAGCGTAGGGCTAGTCGTCGTCAACGAGCAGTACTTC
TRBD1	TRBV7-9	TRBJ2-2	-	CASGHRDREATGELFF	TGTGCCAGCGGCCACCGGGACAGGGAAGCCACCGGGGAGCTGTTTTTT
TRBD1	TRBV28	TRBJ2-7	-	CASGWGTGVYEQYF	TGTGCCAGCGGTTGGGGGACAGGGGTGTACGAGCAGTACTTC
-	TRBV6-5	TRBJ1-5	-	CASRGAGQPQHF	TGTGCCAGCAGGGGGGCAGGACAGCCCCAGCATTTT